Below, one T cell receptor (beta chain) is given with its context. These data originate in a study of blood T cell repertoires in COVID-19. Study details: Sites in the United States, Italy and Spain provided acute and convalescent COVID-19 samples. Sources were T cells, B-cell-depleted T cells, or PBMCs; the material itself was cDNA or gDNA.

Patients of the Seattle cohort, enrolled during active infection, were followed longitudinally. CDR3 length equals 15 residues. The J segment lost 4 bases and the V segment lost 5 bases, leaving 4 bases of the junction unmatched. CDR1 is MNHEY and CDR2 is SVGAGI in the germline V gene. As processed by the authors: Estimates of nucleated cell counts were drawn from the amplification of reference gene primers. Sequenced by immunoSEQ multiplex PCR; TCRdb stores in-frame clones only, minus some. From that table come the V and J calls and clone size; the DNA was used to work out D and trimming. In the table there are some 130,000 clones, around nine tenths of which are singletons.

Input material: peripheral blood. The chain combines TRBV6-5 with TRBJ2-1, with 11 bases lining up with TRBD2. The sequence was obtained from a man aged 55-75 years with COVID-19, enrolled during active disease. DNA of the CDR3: TGTGCCAGCAGTCGCCGACTAGCGGGGTACAATGAGCAGTTCTTC. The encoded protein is CASSRRLAGYNEQFF.